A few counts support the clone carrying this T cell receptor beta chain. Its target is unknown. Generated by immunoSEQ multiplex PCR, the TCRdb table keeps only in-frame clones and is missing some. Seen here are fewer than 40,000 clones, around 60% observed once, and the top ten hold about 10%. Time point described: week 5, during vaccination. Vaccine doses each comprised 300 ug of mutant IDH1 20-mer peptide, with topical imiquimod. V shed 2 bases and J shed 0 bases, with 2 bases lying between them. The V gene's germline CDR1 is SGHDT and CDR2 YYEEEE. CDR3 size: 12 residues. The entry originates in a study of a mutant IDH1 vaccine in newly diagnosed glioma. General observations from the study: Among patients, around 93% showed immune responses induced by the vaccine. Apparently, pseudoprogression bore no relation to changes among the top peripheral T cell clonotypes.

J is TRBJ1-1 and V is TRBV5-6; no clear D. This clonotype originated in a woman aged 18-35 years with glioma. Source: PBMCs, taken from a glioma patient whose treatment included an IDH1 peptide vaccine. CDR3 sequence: CASSFMNTEAFF. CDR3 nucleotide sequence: TGTGCCAGCAGCTTCATGAACACTGAAGCTTTCTTT.